This record covers a single T cell receptor (beta chain). Its antigen is not identified. The sample comes from a study of OX40 agonist ivuxolimab in advanced cancers. Study background: Six ivuxolimab dose levels, 0.01 to 10 mg/kg, were given intravenously every 2 weeks. Notes on the study in general: CD8+ T cells (on average) carried more expanded clones than CD4+ T cells. Antigen specificity remained undetermined for the expanded peripheral T cells.

V lost 3 bases to trimming and J lost 4 bases, with 24 bases between them. Germline CDR1 is GTSNPN and CDR2 is SVGIG (reference sequence). The length of the CDR3 is 17 residues. Using immunoSEQ multiplex PCR, the repertoire was profiled, and TCRdb retains in-frame clones only, with some absent. The data show tens of thousands of clones, less than 85% seen once. Patients with autoimmune history or systemic immunosuppression were excluded. The sample was CD4+ or CD8+ T cells sorted from blood, taken in a trial of the OX40 agonist ivuxolimab. The sequence came from an adult with an advanced solid tumor such as melanoma, head and neck, liver or kidney cancer. This chain uses TRBV30 with TRBJ1-2, with D unresolved. The CDR3 DNA is TGTGCCTGGAGGGCCGAAACTTTGGGGATAGAATGCTATGGCTACACCTTC. Its translation is CAWRAETLGIECYGYTF.